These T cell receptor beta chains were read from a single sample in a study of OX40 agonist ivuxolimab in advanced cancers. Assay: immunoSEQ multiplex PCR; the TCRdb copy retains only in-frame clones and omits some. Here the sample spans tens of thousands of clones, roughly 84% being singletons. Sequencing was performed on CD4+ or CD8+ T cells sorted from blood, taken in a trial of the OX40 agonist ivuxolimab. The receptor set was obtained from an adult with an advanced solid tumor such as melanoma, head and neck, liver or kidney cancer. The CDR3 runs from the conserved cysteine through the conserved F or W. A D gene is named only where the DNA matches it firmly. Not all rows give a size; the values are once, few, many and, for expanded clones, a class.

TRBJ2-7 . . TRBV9 CASSLMSGSEQYF TGTGCCAGCAGCTTGATGTCGGGCAGCGAGCAGTACTTC
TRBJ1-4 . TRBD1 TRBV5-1 CASSFGQGATNEKLFF TGCGCCAGCAGCTTCGGACAGGGGGCAACTAATGAAAAACTGTTTTTT
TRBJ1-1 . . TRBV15 CATSEVNTEAFF TGTGCCACCAGTGAGGTGAACACTGAAGCTTTCTTT
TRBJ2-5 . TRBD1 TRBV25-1 CASSKGQSWETQYF TGTGCCAGCAGTAAGGGACAGAGCTGGGAGACCCAGTACTTC
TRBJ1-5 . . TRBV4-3 CASSQDRNQPQHF TGCGCCAGCAGCCAAGATAGGAATCAGCCCCAGCATTTT
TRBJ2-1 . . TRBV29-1 CSVVFWGGSVQFF TGCAGCGTTGTGTTTTGGGGCGGATCGGTGCAGTTCTTC
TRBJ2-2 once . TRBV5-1 CASSIDRWELFF TGCGCCAGCAGCATAGACCGCTGGGAGCTGTTTTTT
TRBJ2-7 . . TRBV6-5 CASSYRLHGLGEQYF TGTGCCAGCAGTTACCGTTTACATGGGCTAGGGGAGCAGTACTTC
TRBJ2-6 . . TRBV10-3 CASQGFGANVLTF TGTGCCAGCCAGGGCTTTGGGGCCAACGTCCTGACTTTC
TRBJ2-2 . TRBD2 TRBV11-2 CASSPQAREGRSGELFF TGTGCCAGCAGCCCCCAAGCGCGGGAGGGCCGAAGCGGGGAGCTGTTTTTT
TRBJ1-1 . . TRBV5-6 CASSSAQGTGKAFF TGTGCCAGCAGCTCAGCTCAGGGTACGGGTAAAGCTTTCTTT
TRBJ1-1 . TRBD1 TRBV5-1 CASSLLTGGAGRVSQNTEAFF TGCGCCAGCAGTCTCCTGACAGGGGGCGCGGGTCGGGTAAGTCAGAACACTGAAGCTTTCTTT
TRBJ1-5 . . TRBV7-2 CASSTRFNQPQHF TGTGCCAGCAGCACCCGATTTAATCAGCCCCAGCATTTT
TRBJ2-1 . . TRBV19 CASSISGISLYEQFF TGTGCCAGTAGTATCTCCGGGATATCCCTCTATGAGCAGTTCTTC
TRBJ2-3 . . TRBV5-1 CASRAEEYTDTQYF TGCGCCAGCAGGGCCGAGGAGTACACAGATACGCAGTATTTT
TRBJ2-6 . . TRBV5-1 CASSQRETGANVLTF TGCGCCAGCAGCCAGAGGGAAACCGGGGCCAACGTCCTGACTTTC
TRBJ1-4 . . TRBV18 CASSQQEKLFF TGTGCCAGCTCACAGCAGGAGAAACTGTTTTTT
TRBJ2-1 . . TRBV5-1 CASGTTGSSYNEQFF TGCGCCAGCGGTACAACAGGAAGCTCCTACAATGAGCAGTTCTTC
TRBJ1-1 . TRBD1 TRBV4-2 CASSQADRVDTEAFF TGTGCCAGCAGCCAAGCCGACAGGGTTGACACTGAAGCTTTCTTT
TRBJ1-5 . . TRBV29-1 CSVDQGRGQPQHF TGCAGCGTAGACCAGGGACGCGGCCAGCCCCAGCATTTT
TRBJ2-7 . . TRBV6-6 CASRAYTGGAYEQYF TGTGCCAGCAGGGCTTATACGGGGGGCGCCTACGAGCAGTACTTC
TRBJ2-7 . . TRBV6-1 CASSGRRTGSYEQYF TGTGCCAGCAGCGGCCGAAGGACGGGCTCCTACGAGCAGTACTTC
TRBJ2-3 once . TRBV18 CASSPPSRGDTQYF TGTGCCAGCTCACCACCGTCCAGGGGAGATACGCAGTATTTT
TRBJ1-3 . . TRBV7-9 CASSLLSSGNTIYF TGTGCCAGCAGCTTACTAAGCTCTGGAAACACCATATATTTT
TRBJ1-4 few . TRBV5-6 CASSPRPESTNEKLFF TGTGCCAGCAGCCCCCGCCCAGAGTCAACTAATGAAAAACTGTTTTTT
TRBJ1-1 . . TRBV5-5 CASGRRAHGTEAFF TGTGCCAGCGGGCGGAGGGCTCACGGTACTGAAGCTTTCTTT